One and the same sample provided the 21 T cell receptor beta chains below, sequenced in a study of early T cells in non-severe SARS-CoV-2 infection (dated by TCRdb to about 2021). Libraries were made using 5' RACE. Data came from a NextSeq 500. TCRdb passed the public sequencing reads through fastp at Q25 and MiXCR, retaining productive beta sequences. Identical CDR3 proteins give one entry, which carries the most common genes and DNA. This sample comprises tens of thousands of distinct CDR3 sequences, roughly 10% of them detected only once. The ten largest clones represent 8.6% of the sample. Sample: whole blood. The receptors originated from an adult who was a healthcare worker with PCR-confirmed SARS-CoV-2 infection or an uninfected control (not recorded which).

This clonotype was observed at least ten times. The genes are TRBV20-1 and TRBJ2-7; 7 nucleotides align to TRBD2. CDR1 is DFQATT and CDR2 is SNEGSKA in the germline V gene (reference sequence). V was pared by 0 bases and J by 2 bases, with 13 bases of the junction left unmatched. This CDR3 is 17 amino acids long. The chain's CDR3 is CSARDLKGSGSTYEQYF. CDR3 coding DNA: TGCAGTGCTAGAGATCTAAAGGGTAGCGGGTCCACCTACGAGCAGTACTTC.

This clonotype was observed many times. The chain combines TRBV4-3 with TRBJ2-3; TRBD2 aligns across 13 bases. The CDR3 is 17 residues long. Germline CDR1 reads LGHNA; CDR2 reads YSLEER. Trimming cost V 2 bases and J 2 bases; bases outside gene matches: 4. The CDR3 sequence: CASSQLGLAGATDTQYF. In nucleotides, the CDR3 is TGCGCCAGCAGCCAACTTGGACTAGCGGGAGCCACAGATACGCAGTATTTT.

The chain uses TRBV7-2 and TRBJ1-5; D uncertain. V dropped 1 base and J dropped 2 bases, with 6 bases sitting between them. CDR1 and CDR2 from the germline V gene are SGHTA and FQGNSA. The CDR3 spans 14 residues. The CDR3 is CASSLERGNQPQHF. The CDR3 bases are TGTGCCAGCAGCTTAGAAAGGGGCAATCAGCCCCAGCATTTT.

This clonotype was counted at least ten times. The V and J genes are TRBV11-2 and TRBJ1-2; D might be TRBD1 (5 bases). The CDR3 contains 12 residues. Germline CDR1 reads SGHAT; CDR2 reads FQNNGV. Between the trimmed V and J ends, which lost 2 bases and 7 bases, there was a span of 8 bases. The CDR3 nucleotides are TGTGCCAGCAGCTTACAGGGCGCTGGCTACACCTTC. Translated: CASSLQGAGYTF.

This clonotype was seen many times. The chain is built from TRBV13 and TRBJ2-7; TRBD2 matches at 8 bases. The CDR3 has 15 amino acids. V shed 5 bases, J shed 4 bases, and the junction held 10 bases outside the gene matches. Germline CDR1 is PRHDT and CDR2 is FYEKMQ (reference sequence). The CDR3 region is CASSPPGLAEYEQYF. The DNA for the CDR3 is TGTGCCAGCAGCCCACCCGGACTAGCAGAGTACGAGCAGTACTTC.

This clonotype was seen many times. The chain joins TRBV10-3 to TRBJ1-1; 7 bases are shared with TRBD1. With V trimmed by 6 bases and J by 7 bases, 8 bases remained unmatched. This CDR3 contains 13 residues. The germline V gene encodes CDR1 ENHRY and CDR2 SYGVKD. CDR3 DNA sequence: TGTGCCATCAGGGCCGAAGGGACAGTTGAAGCTTTCTTT. Its translation: CAIRAEGTVEAFF.

This clonotype was seen repeatedly, ten times or more. The chain uses TRBV12-5 and TRBJ2-7; D is undetermined. The CDR3 has 13 residues. V was cut by 1 base and J by 6 bases, with 10 bases left in between. Germline V gene sequence: CDR1 LGHNT, CDR2 FRNRAP. This CDR3 reads CASGLEPGSEQYF. The CDR3 coding sequence is TGTGCTAGTGGTTTGGAACCGGGCTCCGAGCAGTACTTC.

This clonotype has a count of ten or more. The J gene is TRBJ2-7, the V gene TRBV5-1, with 10 bases that match TRBD2. The CDR3 is 17 residues long. The J segment lost 0 bases and the V segment lost 4 bases, leaving 10 bases of the junction unmatched. Per germline, CDR1 SGHRS and CDR2 YFSETQ. The CDR3 DNA follows: TGCGCCAGCAGCCTAGATTGGGGACTAGCGAACTCCTACGAGCAGTACTTC. Amino acid sequence: CASSLDWGLANSYEQYF.

This clonotype showed up just a few times. The chain links TRBV12-3 or TRBV12-4 to TRBJ2-3, with D unclear. Trimming cost V 5 bases and J 6 bases, with 6 bases left between them. The CDR3 is 11 amino acids. The chain's CDR3 is CASSPSDTQYF. CDR3 nucleotides: TGTGCCAGCAGTCCCTCCGATACGCAGTATTTT.

The chain employs TRBV6-1 and TRBJ1-1, with 10 bases that match TRBD1. This CDR3 comprises 14 residues. Germline lookup yields CDR1 MNHNS and CDR2 SASEGT. V shed 6 bases, J shed 5 bases, and the junction held 6 bases outside the gene matches. CDR3 DNA sequence: TGTGCCAGCAGCCCGGGACAGGGGAGGACTGAAGCTTTCTTT. Protein product: CASSPGQGRTEAFF.

This clonotype was seen many times. The J gene is TRBJ1-1, the V gene TRBV5-6; D unresolved. Trimming shortened V by 6 bases and J by 1 base, and 10 bases separated the two germline ends. Per germline, CDR1 SGHDT and CDR2 YYEEEE. CDR3 length: 13 residues. The CDR3 nucleotides read TGTGCCAGCACGCACCCTGGGAACACTGAAGCTTTCTTT. It translates to CASTHPGNTEAFF.

V gene TRBV2 combines with J gene TRBJ2-1; possible D gene TRBD1, 5 bases. This CDR3 contains 15 residues. Germline V gene sequence: CDR1 SNHLY, CDR2 FYNNEI. The V gene lost 10 bases and the J gene lost 7 bases, with 23 bases spanning the gap. CDR3 sequence reads: CATLPPVTSGNEQFF. Written as DNA, the CDR3 is TGTGCCACCCTCCCCCCAGTCACGTCAGGGAATGAGCAGTTCTTC.

This clonotype was observed at least ten times. J is TRBJ2-7 and V is TRBV2; possible D gene TRBD1, 5 bases. V shed 0 bases and J shed 5 bases, with 14 bases lying between them. Germline CDR1 and CDR2: SNHLY and FYNNEI. The CDR3 consists of 15 residues. The CDR3 is CASSEAFSRAHEQYF. DNA for the CDR3: TGTGCCAGCAGTGAAGCGTTTAGCAGGGCCCACGAGCAGTACTTC.

Ten or more counts support this clonotype. The J gene is TRBJ2-1, the V gene TRBV7-3, with 10 positions matching TRBD2. The CDR3 is made up of 16 amino acids. The V gene's germline CDR1 is SGHTA and CDR2 FQGTGA. Germline trimming cut 5 bases from V and 6 bases from J; bases unmatched to any gene: 10. CDR3 nucleotide sequence: TGTGCCAGCAGCCGGGGACTAGCGAGAGGGGGCAATGAGCAGTTCTTC. This encodes CASSRGLARGGNEQFF.

The V and J genes are TRBV5-1 and TRBJ2-5; no clear D. CDR1 is SGHRS, CDR2 YFSETQ, per germline. V was clipped by 3 bases and J by 0 bases, with 3 bases between them. The CDR3 extends over 12 amino acids. As DNA, the CDR3 is TGCGCCAGCAGCTCCCACCAAGAGACCCAGTACTTC. It translates to CASSSHQETQYF.

This clonotype was recorded many times. CDR3 amino acids: CASSWPRGDGMSSFF. DNA for the CDR3: TGCGCCAGCAGCTGGCCCCGGGGAGATGGAATGAGCAGTTTCTTC. The chain couples TRBV5-1 to TRBJ2-1; maybe TRBD2 (5 bases). The CDR3 consists of 15 residues. Germline V CDR1 and CDR2: SGHRS, YFSETQ. V was cut by 3 bases and J by 16 bases, with 26 bases left in between.

This clonotype was counted ten times or more. The chain is built from TRBV7-2 and TRBJ2-7; 11 nucleotides line up with TRBD2. CDR1 and CDR2 (germline): SGHTA, FQGNSA. The CDR3 extends over 18 amino acids. With V trimmed by 3 bases and J by 0 bases, 10 bases remained unmatched. The CDR3 region is CASSFYLAGGTSSYEQYF. The CDR3 DNA sequence: TGTGCCAGCAGCTTCTATCTAGCGGGAGGTACCTCCTCCTACGAGCAGTACTTC.

The chain is built from TRBV4-2 and TRBJ2-7; D might be TRBD2 (6 bases). The length of the CDR3 is 15 residues. Germline V gene sequence: CDR1 LGHNA, CDR2 YNFKEQ. Trimming took off 3 bases at V and 4 bases at J, with 16 bases between the two ends. CDR3 loop: CASSQSSRLEYEQYF. Here the CDR3 DNA reads TGTGCCAGCAGCCAGTCCTCGAGACTAGAGTACGAGCAGTACTTC.

This clonotype was seen only a few times. This chain links TRBV12-3 or TRBV12-4 with TRBJ1-3, with D possibly TRBD1 on 5 matching bases. The V end was cut by 2 bases, the J end by 1 base, with 6 bases between. The CDR3 loop spans 14 amino acids. CDR3 region: CASSLPGSGNTIYF. CDR3 coding DNA: TGTGCCAGCAGTTTACCAGGGTCTGGAAACACCATATATTTT.

This clonotype was seen a handful of times. V gene TRBV29-1 combines with J gene TRBJ2-3; the match to TRBD2 covers 7 bases. Trimming removed 4 bases from V and 2 bases from J; junction bases left unmatched: 6. Germline CDR1 is SQVTM and CDR2 is ANQGSEA. The CDR3 has 14 amino acids. The chain's CDR3 is CSVALAADTDTQYF. DNA of the CDR3: TGCAGCGTTGCGCTAGCGGCCGACACAGATACGCAGTATTTT.

The chain carries TRBV6-6 and TRBJ2-7; 7 nucleotides match TRBD2. CDR1 and CDR2 (germline): MNHNY, SVGAGI (reference sequence). J was trimmed by 4 bases and V by 6 bases; bases with no gene match: 18. The CDR3 is 17 residues long. In DNA, the CDR3 is TGTGCCAGCAGCCCCCCCCGGACTAGTGGGGCTCTTTACGAGCAGTACTTC. Its translation is CASSPPRTSGALYEQYF.